This T cell receptor (beta chain) was found in a study of human T cells and chemical hapten exposure. Overall study findings and caveats: Once DPC sensitization occurred, TCRs above 1 in 1000 frequency showed no change.

V lost 4 bases to trimming and J lost 5 bases; unmatched junction nucleotides: 1. This CDR3 spans 13 amino acids. Germline CDR1 is MGHRA and CDR2 is YSYEKL. Specified time point: healthy volunteer bleed at 6 weeks. Total RNA was isolated from unfractionated whole blood. This clonotype was observed a few times. Its target is not known. Original processing methods: A per-sample median of roughly 96,000 TCRs was observed, with a range of roughly 23,224 to 700,000. In TCRdb, the RACE reads were re-called with MiXCR into one record per CDR3 protein. TCRdb, rather than the study authors, made the V and J calls. The data hold approximately 84,000 distinct CDR3 sequences, with approximately 8% observed a single time.

The receptor was derived from a male donor in good health. Some clones in this sample may be carry-over from other donors' samples. Sequenced input: whole blood. This chain uses TRBV4-1 with TRBJ2-5, with 10 bases that match TRBD2. As DNA, the CDR3 is TGCGCCAGCAGCCCTAGCGGGAGCGAGACCCAGTACTTC. This encodes CASSPSGSETQYF.